A selection of T cell receptor beta chains follows, all from one sample in a study of identical twins. MiXCR was run by TCRdb on the 5' RACE reads, yielding one entry per CDR3 protein. The sample shows approximately 890,000 distinct CDR3 sequences, around 12% of them seen only once. These data were also filed under a second study, of yellow fever vaccine responses in identical twins.

The sequencing input was PBMCs. The receptors come from a woman aged 18-29 years in good health. Each CDR3 is given with its conserved first and last residue. D genes are given only for firm matches. Part of the rows lack a size; the others show once, few, many or a class for expanded clones.

few	TRBD2	TRBV7-9	TRBJ2-6	17	CASRLTSGSGGANVLTF	TGTGCCAGCAGACTTACTAGCGGGAGTGGTGGGGCCAACGTCCTGACTTTC
few	TRBD1	TRBV7-2	TRBJ1-2	16	CASSLGGQGARDGYTF	TGTGCCAGCAGCTTAGGGGGACAGGGGGCGCGGGATGGCTACACCTTC
many	TRBD2	TRBV20-1	TRBJ2-1	14	CSAKRGEAYNEQFF	TGCAGTGCCAAGCGGGGGGAGGCCTACAATGAGCAGTTCTTC
NA	NA	TRBV12-3/TRBV12-4	TRBJ2-2	16	CASRNRRGPNTGELFF	TGTGCCAGCAGAAATAGGCGGGGACCTAACACCGGGGAGCTGTTTTTT
medium-sized	NA	TRBV20-1	TRBJ2-7	15	CSAKGQRGGGYEQYF	TGCAGTGCTAAGGGCCAGCGAGGGGGAGGATACGAGCAGTACTTC
few	NA	TRBV29-1	TRBJ2-1	16	CSVEDRGRNSYNEQFF	TGCAGCGTTGAAGATCGGGGCAGAAACTCCTACAATGAGCAGTTCTTC
few	NA	TRBV6-6	TRBJ1-4	12	CASSYSDEKLFF	TGTGCCAGCAGTTATAGCGATGAAAAACTGTTTTTT
few	NA	TRBV7-2	TRBJ1-1	13	CASSLQQGAEAFF	TGTGCCAGCAGCCTTCAACAGGGAGCTGAAGCTTTCTTT
few	NA	TRBV12-3/TRBV12-4	TRBJ1-5	12	CASSRGTQPQHF	TGTGCCAGCAGTCGGGGAACTCAGCCCCAGCATTTT
NA	NA	TRBV18	TRBJ2-5	14	CASSPVDRGETQYF	TGTGCCAGCTCACCAGTGGACCGGGGGGAGACCCAGTACTTC
NA	TRBD2	TRBV7-8	TRBJ2-7	17	CASSLMSYSGNTYEQYF	TGTGCCAGCAGCCTCATGTCATATAGCGGGAACACCTACGAGCAGTACTTC
few	TRBD1	TRBV6-2/TRBV6-3	TRBJ2-1	15	CASSPFGDRVNEQFF	TGTGCCAGCAGCCCCTTCGGGGACAGGGTTAATGAGCAGTTCTTC
few	NA	TRBV20-1	TRBJ2-1	14	CSARTVSSYNEQFF	TGCAGTGCTAGGACAGTTAGCTCCTACAATGAGCAGTTCTTC
NA	NA	TRBV11-1	TRBJ2-1	20	CASSLNRGQGRLAGYNEQFF	TGTGCCAGCAGCTTAAATCGGGGACAGGGGAGACTAGCGGGTTACAATGAGCAGTTCTTC
NA	NA	TRBV11-2	TRBJ2-2	14	CASSFVVRGGELFF	TGTGCCAGCAGCTTTGTTGTACGGGGCGGGGAGCTGTTTTTT
many	TRBD1	TRBV10-3	TRBJ2-1	15	CAISLGGQGVNEQFF	TGTGCCATCAGCTTAGGGGGACAGGGGGTTAATGAGCAGTTCTTC
NA	NA	TRBV2	TRBJ1-1	13	CATTDTVNTEAFF	TGTGCCACCACAGACACCGTGAACACTGAAGCTTTCTTT
few	NA	TRBV12-3/TRBV12-4	TRBJ2-1	15	CASTPLREWGNEQFF	TGTGCCAGCACCCCCTTGCGTGAATGGGGCAATGAGCAGTTCTTC
NA	NA	TRBV6-5	TRBJ2-5	14	CASSYSGFQETQYF	TGTGCCAGCAGTTACAGCGGATTCCAAGAGACCCAGTACTTC
NA	TRBD2	TRBV12-3/TRBV12-4	TRBJ2-5	15	CASSLAGETQETQYF	TGTGCCAGCAGCCTAGCGGGGGAGACCCAAGAGACCCAGTACTTC